This T cell receptor (beta chain) was captured by sequencing in a study of regulatory T cells in long-lasting Graves disease. This clonotype was counted at least ten times. With iRepertoire HTBI primers and Arm-PCR of CDR3 regions, TCR beta libraries were built. Via MiXCR, TCRdb re-called the multiplex PCR reads, giving one row per CDR3 protein. The profile shows 400,000 to 550,000 distinct CDR3 sequences, 14% to 15% of them singletons. Documented time point: newly diagnosed GD, antithyroid drugs for less than 3 months. The authors made the TCR library using RNA they extracted from PBMCs. The data also belong to a second study, concerning T cells in Graves' hyperthyroidism and ophthalmopathy.

Material: peripheral blood mononuclear cells (PBMCs), obtained at new diagnosis, from a patient treated with antithyroid drugs. The clonotype comes from a woman aged 25-40 years with Graves disease.

In DNA form, the CDR3 reads TGTGCCAGCAGATCAGGCTCGGGACTAGCGGGCTACGAGCAGTACTTC. Its protein is CASRSGSGLAGYEQYF. The J gene is TRBJ2-7, the V gene TRBV6-2 or TRBV6-3, with 12 bases identical to TRBD2. Germline V lookup: CDR1 MNHEY, CDR2 SVGEGT. V lost 6 bases, J lost 3 bases, and 9 bases stayed unmatched. The CDR3 covers 16 residues.